Sequencing of this T cell receptor beta chain was carried out in a study of T cell responses to AZD1222 COVID-19 vaccine. The study, taken as a whole, reports: A reported finding is that nearly half of spike-specific TCRs target unmutated variant regions.

V was pared by 5 bases and J by 11 bases, with 6 bases between. The germline gives CDR1 KGHSH, CDR2 LQKENI. The CDR3 extends over 9 amino acids. Sequencing was performed with immunoSEQ multiplex PCR; in TCRdb, only in-frame clones are kept and a portion is missing. The table has some 110,000 clones, 92% seen once; the top ten hold 1.5% to 2%. Notes on this clone: The antigen remains unidentified.

The sequence came from an adult who received the AZD1222 COVID-19 vaccine. Source: peripheral blood, taken 28 days after the second AZD1222 dose. The rearrangement uses TRBV18 and TRBJ1-2; no clear D. CDR3 in DNA: TGTGCCAGCTCAGGACCATACACCTTC. This translates into CASSGPYTF.